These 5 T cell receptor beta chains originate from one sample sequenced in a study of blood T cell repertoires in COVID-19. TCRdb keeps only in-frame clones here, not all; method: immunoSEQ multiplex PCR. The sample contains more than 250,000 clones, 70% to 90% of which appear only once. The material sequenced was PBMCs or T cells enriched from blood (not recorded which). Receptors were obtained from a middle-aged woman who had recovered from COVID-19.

CDR3 in amino acids: CASSFRGGETQYF. The CDR3 DNA is TGTGCCAGCAGCTTTAGGGGAGGAGAGACCCAGTACTTC. J is TRBJ2-5 and V is TRBV7-2; perhaps TRBD2 as D (6 bases). The V end was cut by 3 bases, the J end by 4 bases, with 9 bases between. The CDR3 loop spans 13 amino acids. CDR1 is SGHTA, CDR2 FQGNSA, per germline.

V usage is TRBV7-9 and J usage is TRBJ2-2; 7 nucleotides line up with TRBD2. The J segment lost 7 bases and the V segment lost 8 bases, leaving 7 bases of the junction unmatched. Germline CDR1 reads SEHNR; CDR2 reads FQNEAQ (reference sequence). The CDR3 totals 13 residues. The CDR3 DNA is TGTGCCAGCCGTAGGGAGGGGAACGGGGAGCTGTTTTTT. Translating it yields CASRREGNGELFF.

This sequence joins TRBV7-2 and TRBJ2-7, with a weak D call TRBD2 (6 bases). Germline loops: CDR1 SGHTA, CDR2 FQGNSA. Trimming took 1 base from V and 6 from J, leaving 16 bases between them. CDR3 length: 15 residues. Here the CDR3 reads CASSLGAGPQGEQYF. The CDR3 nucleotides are TGTGCCAGCAGCTTAGGGGCGGGACCTCAGGGCGAGCAGTACTTC.

This chain's CDR3 is CASSLDRGTNQPQHF. The CDR3 nucleotides are TGTGCCAGCAGCTTAGACAGGGGGACCAATCAGCCCCAGCATTTT. The rearrangement links TRBV11-2 to TRBJ1-5, with TRBD1 matching over 7 bases. Unmatched junction bases numbered 2, after V lost 0 bases and J lost 3 bases. Germline loops: CDR1 SGHAT, CDR2 FQNNGV. The CDR3 is 15 amino acids.

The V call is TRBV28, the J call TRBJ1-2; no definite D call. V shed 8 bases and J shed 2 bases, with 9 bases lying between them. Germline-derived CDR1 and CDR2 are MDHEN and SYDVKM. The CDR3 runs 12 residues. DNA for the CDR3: TGTGCCAGCGGGTGGAGGAACTATGGCTACACCTTC. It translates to CASGWRNYGYTF.